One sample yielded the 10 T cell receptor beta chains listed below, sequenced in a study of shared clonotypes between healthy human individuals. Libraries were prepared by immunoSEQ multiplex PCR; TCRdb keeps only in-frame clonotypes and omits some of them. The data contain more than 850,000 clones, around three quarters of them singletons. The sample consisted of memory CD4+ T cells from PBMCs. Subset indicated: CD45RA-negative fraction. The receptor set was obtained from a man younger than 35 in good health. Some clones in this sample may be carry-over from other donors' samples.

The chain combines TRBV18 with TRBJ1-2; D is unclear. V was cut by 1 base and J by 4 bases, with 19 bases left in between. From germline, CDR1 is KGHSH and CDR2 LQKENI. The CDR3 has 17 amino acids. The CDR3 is CASSPLGLKNPTYGYTF. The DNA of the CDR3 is TGTGCCAGCTCACCACTGGGTCTCAAAAACCCCACCTATGGCTACACCTTC.

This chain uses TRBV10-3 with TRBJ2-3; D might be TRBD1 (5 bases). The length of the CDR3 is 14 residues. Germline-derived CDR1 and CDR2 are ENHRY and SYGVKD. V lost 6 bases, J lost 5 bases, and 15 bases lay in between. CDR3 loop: CAISNLRGGDTQYF. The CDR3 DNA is TGTGCCATCAGCAACCTAAGGGGCGGAGATACGCAGTATTTT.

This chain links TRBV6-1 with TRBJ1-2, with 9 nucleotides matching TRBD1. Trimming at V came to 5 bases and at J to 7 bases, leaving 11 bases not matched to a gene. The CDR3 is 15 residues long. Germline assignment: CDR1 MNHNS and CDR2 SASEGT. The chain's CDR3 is CASSPIPTGQGGYTF. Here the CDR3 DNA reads TGTGCCAGCAGTCCCATTCCCACGGGACAGGGTGGCTACACCTTC.

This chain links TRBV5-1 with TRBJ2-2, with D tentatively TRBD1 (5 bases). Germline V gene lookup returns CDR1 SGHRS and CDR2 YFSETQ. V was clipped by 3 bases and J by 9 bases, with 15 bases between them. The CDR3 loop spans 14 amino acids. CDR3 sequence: CASSSLRGERELFF. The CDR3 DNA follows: TGCGCCAGCAGCTCCCTAAGGGGCGAGCGGGAGCTGTTTTTT. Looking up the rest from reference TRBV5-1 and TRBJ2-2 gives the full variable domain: KAGVTQTPRYLIKTRGQQVTLSCSPISGHRSVSWYQQTPGQGLQFLFEYFSETQRNKGNFPGRFSGRQFSNSRSEMNVSTLELGDSALYLCASSSLRGERELFFGEGSRLTVL.

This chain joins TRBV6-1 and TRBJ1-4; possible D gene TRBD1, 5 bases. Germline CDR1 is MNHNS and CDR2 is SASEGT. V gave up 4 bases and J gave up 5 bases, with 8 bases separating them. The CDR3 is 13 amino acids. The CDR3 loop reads CASSGWGNEKLFF. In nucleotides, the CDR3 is TGTGCCAGCAGTGGATGGGGGAATGAAAAACTGTTTTTT.

In DNA form, the CDR3 reads TGCGCCAGCAGCCAAGAGGCCTACTACGAGCAGTACTTC. Protein sequence: CASSQEAYYEQYF. The chain links TRBV4-1 to TRBJ2-7; no definite D call. The germline V gene has CDR1 MGHRA and CDR2 YSYEKL. This CDR3 is built from 13 residues. Trimming removed 0 bases at V and 3 bases at J, with 6 bases between.

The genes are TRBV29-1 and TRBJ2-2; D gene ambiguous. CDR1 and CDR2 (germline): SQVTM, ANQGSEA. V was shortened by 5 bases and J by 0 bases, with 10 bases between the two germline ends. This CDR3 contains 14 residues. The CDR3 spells CSVYGAANTGELFF. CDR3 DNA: TGCAGCGTTTACGGAGCTGCGAACACCGGGGAGCTGTTTTTT.

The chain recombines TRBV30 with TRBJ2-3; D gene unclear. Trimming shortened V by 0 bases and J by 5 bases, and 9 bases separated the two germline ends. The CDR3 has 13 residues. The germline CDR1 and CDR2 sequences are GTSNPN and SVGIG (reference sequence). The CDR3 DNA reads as TGTGCCTGGAGTGTAGCGTATGGAGATACGCAGTATTTT. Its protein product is CAWSVAYGDTQYF.

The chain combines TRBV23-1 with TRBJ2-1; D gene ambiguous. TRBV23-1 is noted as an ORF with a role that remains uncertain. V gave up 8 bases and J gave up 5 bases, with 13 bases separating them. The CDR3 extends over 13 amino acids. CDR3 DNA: TGCGCCAGCCCCAGTCGCGACCACAATGAGCAGTTCTTC. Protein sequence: CASPSRDHNEQFF.

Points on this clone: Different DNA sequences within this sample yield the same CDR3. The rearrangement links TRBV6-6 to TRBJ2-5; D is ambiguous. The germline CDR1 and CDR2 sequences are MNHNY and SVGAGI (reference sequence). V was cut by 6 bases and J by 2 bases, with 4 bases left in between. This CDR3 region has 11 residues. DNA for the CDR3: TGTGCCAGCAGCCCTCAAGAGACCCAGTACTTC. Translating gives CASSPQETQYF.